The clone carrying this T cell receptor beta chain showed up just a few times. The antigen is not known. After removal of 9 bases from V and 0 bases from J, the junction contained 12 bases not matched to a gene. Germline lookup yields CDR1 SGHNT and CDR2 YYREEE (reference sequence). The CDR3 has 16 amino acids. In making TCR cDNA, 5'RACE template switching added a universal primer site and UMIs to it. MiXCR was run by TCRdb on the 5' RACE reads, yielding one entry per CDR3 protein. The table includes just under 600,000 distinct CDR3 sequences, roughly 14% detected once. This entry comes from a study of T cells after yellow fever vaccination. As for the study in general: Low-cell-number fractions were prepared with SMART-Seq v4 Ultra Low Input.

The study, taken as a whole, reports: Primary-vaccination clones mostly resurfaced post-booster (nearly 97% CD4, 75% to 90% CD8).

This specimen was PBMCs, taken on the day of the yellow fever booster vaccination. This rearrangement joins TRBV5-4 to TRBJ2-3, with 8 nucleotides matching TRBD2. This clonotype originated in a man aged 30 to 45 who received the YFV17D yellow fever vaccine. The CDR3 spells CAIIAGPPSSTDTQYF. CDR3 bases: TGTGCCATTATAGCGGGACCACCCTCTAGCACAGATACGCAGTATTTT. Using reference TRBV5-4 and TRBJ2-3 for the parts outside the CDR3, the full variable domain is ETGVTQSPTHLIKTRGQQVTLRCSSQSGHNTVSWYQQALGQGPQFIFQYYREEENGRGNFPPRFSGLQFPNYSSELNVNALELDDSALYLCAIIAGPPSSTDTQYFGPGTRLTVL.